The clone carrying this TCR beta chain was counted a few times. Its antigen is unknown. These data come from a study of cytomegalovirus exposure and HLA in healthy donors. Study details: The same platform used for the roughly 610 first-cohort repertoires was also used for the 95 to 150 validation repertoires, as a later analysis reported.

Germline CDR1 DFQATT, CDR2 SNEGSKA (reference sequence). The CDR3 totals 11 residues. V was trimmed by 7 bases and J by 6 bases, leaving 10 bases between them. Data came from immunoSEQ multiplex PCR; TCRdb stores just in-frame clones and leaves some out. The data hold fewer than 350,000 clones, with around nine tenths observed a single time. Study outcomes and limitations: Cytomegalovirus association was assigned to approximately 160 TCR beta chains.

This clonotype was obtained from a woman under 30 in good health and CMV-seronegative. The chain is built from TRBV20-1 and TRBJ2-1; D remains ambiguous. Sample: PBMCs. The CDR3 bases are TGCAGTGGAATTAGCCTCAATGAGCAGTTCTTC. This sequence encodes CSGISLNEQFF.